This TCR beta chain was observed in a study of graft-versus-host responses after intestinal transplantation. As for the study in general: Transplant recipients had multivisceral, liver-intestinal, or isolated intestinal grafts. The recipients all started with anti-thymocyte globulin induction and then took tacrolimus and steroids for around three years. Study-wide results and limits: Some GvH clones appeared in ileal mucosa or blood before recipient bone marrow. Declining HvG levels early post-transplant were linked to peak circulating GvH clone levels.

On this clone itself: Its antigen is not known.

Libraries were prepared by immunoSEQ multiplex PCR; TCRdb keeps only in-frame clonotypes and omits some of them. The sample has about 130,000 clones, approximately 90% seen once. This specimen was unstimulated CD4+ T cells sorted from spleen or lymph node cells, taken before intestinal transplant. The sequence was collected from a human donor who received an intestinal transplant.

Written as DNA, the CDR3 is TGTGCCAGCAGCTTTCAGATGAACACTGAAGCTTTCTTT. As protein: CASSFQMNTEAFF. The V and J genes are TRBV7-6 and TRBJ1-1; D gene unclear. This CDR3 comprises 13 residues. V was pared by 3 bases and J by 0 bases, with 5 bases between. The germline CDR1 and CDR2 sequences are SGHVS and FNYEAQ.